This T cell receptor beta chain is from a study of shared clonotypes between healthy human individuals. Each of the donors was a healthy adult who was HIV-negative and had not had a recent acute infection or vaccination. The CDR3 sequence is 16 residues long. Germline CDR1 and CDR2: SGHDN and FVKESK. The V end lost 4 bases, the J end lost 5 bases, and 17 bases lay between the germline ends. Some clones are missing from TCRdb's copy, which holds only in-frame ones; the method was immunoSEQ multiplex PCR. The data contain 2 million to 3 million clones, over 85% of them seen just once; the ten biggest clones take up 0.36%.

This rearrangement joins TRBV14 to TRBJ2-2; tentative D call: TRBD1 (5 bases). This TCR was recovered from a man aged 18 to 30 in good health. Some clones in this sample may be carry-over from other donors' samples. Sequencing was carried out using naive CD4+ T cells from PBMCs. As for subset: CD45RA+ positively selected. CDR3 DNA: TGTGCCAGCAGCCGGGGCCAGGGTCCAGGGACCGGGGAGCTGTTTTTT. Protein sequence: CASSRGQGPGTGELFF.